The 30 T cell receptor beta chains below come from one sample, sequenced in a study of cytomegalovirus exposure and HLA in healthy donors (dated by TCRdb to 2016 to 2017). The library was prepared using the immunoSEQ multiplex PCR assay. For the multiplex PCR, a mixture combining 60 forward primers for TCR Vbeta segments and 13 reverse primers for TCR Jbeta segments was used. The table was pulled from immuneACCESS by TCRdb, which kept in-frame rearrangements only. Such tables lose some clones; where checked, under half of the loss comes from unresolved V genes, and the rest has no known cause. The sample data list fewer than 200,000 clones, and around 86% of these were observed just once. The ten largest clones add up to approximately 2.1% of the sample. The sequencing input was PBMCs. Receptor source: a male donor in good health and CMV-seronegative.

CDR3 DNA sequence: TGTGCCAGCAGCGTAGAACAGACACATGAGCAGTTCTTC. Its translation is CASSVEQTHEQFF. The chain uses TRBV9 and TRBJ2-1; D is undetermined. Germline CDR1 is SGDLS and CDR2 is YYNGEE. There are 13 residues in the CDR3. Trimming removed 0 bases from V and 8 bases from J, with 9 bases in between.

The V and J genes are TRBV11-2 and TRBJ2-7; D gene uncertain. CDR1 and CDR2 from the germline V gene are SGHAT and FQNNGV. Trimming pared 2 bases from V and 3 bases from J, leaving 5 bases between. The CDR3 is 12 residues long. In DNA form, the CDR3 reads TGTGCCAGCAGCTTAAACGGCTACGAGCAGTACTTC. Its protein is CASSLNGYEQYF.

The chain joins TRBV19 to TRBJ1-2, with a possible D match to TRBD1 (5 bases). Trimming shortened V by 4 bases and J by 5 bases, and 20 bases separated the two germline ends. This CDR3 contains 16 residues. Per germline, CDR1 LNHDA and CDR2 SQIVND (reference sequence). CDR3 amino acids: CASSTQTATFPYGYTF. CDR3 nucleotides: TGTGCCAGTAGTACGCAGACAGCTACTTTTCCATATGGCTACACCTTC. Full variable domain (remainder filled in from reference TRBV19 and TRBJ1-2): DGGITQSPKYLFRKEGQNVTLSCEQNLNHDAMYWYRQDPGQGLRLIYYSQIVNDFQKGDIAEGYSVSREKKESFPLTVTSAQKNPTAFYLCASSTQTATFPYGYTFGSGTRLTVV.

The chain combines TRBV2 with TRBJ1-5; no reliable D call. The V end was cut by 6 bases, the J end by 7 bases, with 10 bases between. Germline V gene lookup returns CDR1 SNHLY and CDR2 FYNNEI. This CDR3 comprises 12 residues. Here the CDR3 DNA reads TGTGCCAGCAGGCCCGACGGGCAGCCCCAGCATTTT. The encoded protein is CASRPDGQPQHF.

This clone was observed a handful of times. V is TRBV5-8 and J is TRBJ1-2; D ambiguous. V was shortened by 0 bases and J by 3 bases, with 6 bases between the two germline ends. This CDR3 comprises 13 residues. Germline V CDR1 and CDR2: SGHTS, YDEGEE. The CDR3 here is CASSLAGDYGYTF. CDR3 nucleotide sequence: TGTGCCAGCAGCTTGGCCGGGGACTATGGCTACACCTTC.

The J gene is TRBJ1-1, the V gene TRBV5-1; tentative D call: TRBD1 (6 bases). This CDR3 has 13 residues. Trimming stripped 5 bases from V and 5 bases from J, with 13 bases between. Germline loops: CDR1 SGHRS, CDR2 YFSETQ. The CDR3 nucleotides read TGCGCCAGCAGTGTCCAGGGGCTGACTGAAGCTTTCTTT. Residues: CASSVQGLTEAFF.

V and J are TRBV29-1 and TRBJ2-1; 10 positions match TRBD1. V dropped 5 bases and J dropped 5; count of bases not matched to a gene: 3. The CDR3 totals 13 residues. Germline V gene data show CDR1 as SQVTM and CDR2 as ANQGSEA. The CDR3 spells CSVTGTGDNEQFF. CDR3 nucleotides: TGCAGCGTTACCGGGACAGGGGACAATGAGCAGTTCTTC.

This clone has more than one count but fewer than ten. V gene TRBV6-1 combines with J gene TRBJ2-7, with D perhaps TRBD1 (5 bases). V lost 5 bases and J lost 8, with 16 bases in between. The V gene's germline CDR1 is MNHNS and CDR2 SASEGT. This CDR3 contains 13 residues. The CDR3 spells CASSKLDSRQQYF. CDR3 DNA sequence: TGTGCCAGCAGTAAACTTGACAGCCGACAGCAGTACTTC.

The V call is TRBV7-8, the J call TRBJ2-7; D perhaps matches TRBD1 (6 bases). Trimming removed 6 bases from V and 3 bases from J, with 15 bases in between. The CDR3 runs 14 residues. The germline V gene has CDR1 SGHVS and CDR2 FQNEAQ. The DNA of the CDR3 is TGTGCCAGCAGTTCCCGGACAGCTCTCTACGAGCAGTACTTC. It translates to CASSSRTALYEQYF. The whole variable domain, filled in from reference TRBV7-8 and TRBJ2-7, reads GAGVSQSPRYKVAKRGQDVALRCDPISGHVSLFWYQQALGQGPEFLTYFQNEAQLDKSGLPSDRFFAERPEGSVSTLKIQRTQQEDSAVYLCASSSRTALYEQYFGPGTRLTVT.

The chain links TRBV12-5 to TRBJ1-5; no clear D gene. This CDR3 comprises 12 residues. CDR1 LGHNT and CDR2 FRNRAP come from the germline V gene. Trimming took 0 bases from V and 9 from J, leaving 6 bases between them. CDR3 sequence reads: CASGLVHMPQHF. The CDR3 nucleotides read TGTGCTAGTGGTTTGGTACATATGCCCCAGCATTTT. Using reference TRBV12-5 and TRBJ1-5 for the parts outside the CDR3, the full variable domain is DARVTQTPRHKVTEMGQEVTMRCQPILGHNTVFWYRQTMMQGLELLAYFRNRAPLDDSGMPKDRFSAEMPDATLATLKIQPSEPRDSAVYFCASGLVHMPQHFGDGTRLSIL.

J is TRBJ2-3 and V is TRBV29-1, with 9 bases matching TRBD2. The CDR3 sequence is 16 residues long. Germline CDR1 reads SQVTM; CDR2 reads ANQGSEA. V dropped 7 bases and J dropped 3; count of bases not matched to a gene: 14. The CDR3 bases are TGCAGCGCAGATAGGGGGCGGGGGGGCTGGACAGATACGCAGTATTTT. Its protein is CSADRGRGGWTDTQYF.

The chain combines TRBV13 with TRBJ1-6; 7 bases line up with TRBD1. Germline CDR1 reads PRHDT; CDR2 reads FYEKMQ (reference sequence). With V trimmed by 5 bases and J by 4 bases, 8 bases remained unmatched. The CDR3 has 16 amino acids. The CDR3 region has the DNA TGTGCCAGCAGCACTAACAGGGGTTCATATAATTCACCCCTCCACTTT. Its protein is CASSTNRGSYNSPLHF.

This clone was observed once. The CDR3, as DNA: TGTGCCAGCAGTATTCCGGAGAATGAAAAACTGTTTTTT. Translated, it gives CASSIPENEKLFF. V usage is TRBV5-4 and J usage is TRBJ1-4; D unclear. The germline V gene encodes CDR1 SGHNT and CDR2 YYREEE (reference sequence). The V and J ends lost 5 bases and 5 bases respectively, with 10 bases between them. The CDR3 is 13 residues long.

This clone has a handful of counts. The rearrangement joins TRBV6-5 to TRBJ2-3; unclear D gene. V lost 3 bases to trimming and J lost 7 bases, with 5 bases between them. This CDR3 has 11 residues. Germline assignment: CDR1 MNHEY and CDR2 SVGAGI. The CDR3 DNA is TGTGCCAGCAGTTATGTAAATACGCAGTATTTT. Translated: CASSYVNTQYF.

The chain recombines TRBV5-6 with TRBJ2-7; D perhaps matches TRBD1 (6 bases). There are 12 residues in the CDR3. CDR1 SGHDT and CDR2 YYEEEE come from the germline V gene. V was shortened by 3 bases and J by 6 bases, with 10 bases between the two germline ends. CDR3 nucleotide sequence: TGTGCCAGCAGCTCGCAGGGGCGCGAGCAGTACTTC. Translation: CASSSQGREQYF.

The genes are TRBV6-1 and TRBJ1-2; D is uncertain. V lost 1 base and J lost 6, with 6 bases in between. CDR1 is MNHNS and CDR2 is SASEGT in the germline V gene. This CDR3 has 12 amino acids. CDR3 protein: CASSEGRDGYTF. In DNA form, the CDR3 reads TGTGCCAGCAGTGAAGGACGGGATGGCTACACCTTC.

This clone was counted only a few times. The J gene is TRBJ2-3, the V gene TRBV6-5; tentatively, D is TRBD2 (5 bases). The V end lost 7 bases, the J end lost 6 bases, and 8 bases lay between the germline ends. There are 11 residues in the CDR3. Germline lookup yields CDR1 MNHEY and CDR2 SVGAGI. The CDR3 nucleotides are TGTGCCAGCAAGCGGTCGGATACGCAGTATTTT. The encoded protein is CASKRSDTQYF.

V is TRBV19 and J is TRBJ2-2; D gene uncertain. Germline CDR1 and CDR2: LNHDA and SQIVND (reference sequence). V was cut by 7 bases and J by 10 bases, with 7 bases left in between. The CDR3 spans 10 residues. The CDR3 spells CASMSKELFF. CDR3 sequence (DNA): TGTGCCAGTATGAGTAAGGAGCTGTTTTTT.

The CDR3 region is CASSPRSGGDYEQYF. CDR3 coding DNA: TGTGCCAGCAGCCCCCGGTCAGGAGGGGACTACGAGCAGTACTTC. The chain couples TRBV7-8 to TRBJ2-7; perhaps TRBD2 as D (6 bases). Germline V gene lookup returns CDR1 SGHVS and CDR2 FQNEAQ. The CDR3 is 15 residues long. Trimming pared 5 bases from V and 3 bases from J, leaving 17 bases between.

In DNA form, the CDR3 reads TGTGCCAGCAGCCTCAGGGGGGCCAACGTCCTGACTTTC. Translating it yields CASSLRGANVLTF. The rearrangement joins TRBV6-5 to TRBJ2-6; D gene ambiguous. This CDR3 spans 13 amino acids. From germline, CDR1 is MNHEY and CDR2 SVGAGI. V lost 6 bases and J lost 4, with 7 bases in between.

The table lists this clone with a few counts. The CDR3 is CASSQPGGAGSEAFF. The CDR3 nucleotides are TGCGCCAGCAGCCAGCCGGGGGGCGCAGGTTCTGAAGCTTTCTTT. V gene TRBV4-1 combines with J gene TRBJ1-1, with a tentative D call TRBD1 (6 bases). Between the trimmed V and J ends, which lost 3 bases and 6 bases, there was a span of 17 bases. The CDR3 is 15 amino acids. From germline, CDR1 is MGHRA and CDR2 YSYEKL.

The chain combines TRBV30 with TRBJ2-7, with D possibly being TRBD2 (6 bases). CDR1 GTSNPN and CDR2 SVGIG come from the germline V gene (reference sequence). The CDR3 runs 12 residues. Trimming removed 5 bases at V and 3 bases at J, with 11 bases between. CDR3 nucleotide sequence: TGTGCCTGGTCTTCCGGGGGCTACGAGCAGTACTTC. This encodes CAWSSGGYEQYF. Filled out from reference TRBV30 and TRBJ2-7, the complete variable domain reads SQTIHQWPATLVQPVGSPLSLECTVEGTSNPNLYWYRQAAGRGLQLLFYSVGIGQISSEVPQNLSASRPQDRQFILSSKKLLLSDSGFYLCAWSSGGYEQYFGPGTRLTVT.

The genes are TRBV6-5 and TRBJ1-2; 7 nucleotides match TRBD1. Trimming at V came to 6 bases and at J to 6 bases, leaving 13 bases not matched to a gene. This CDR3 comprises 15 residues. The germline gives CDR1 MNHEY, CDR2 SVGAGI. This chain's CDR3 is CASSRGQVRVDGYTF. The DNA for the CDR3 is TGTGCCAGCAGCCGTGGACAGGTCCGGGTCGATGGCTACACCTTC.

This chain joins TRBV7-2 and TRBJ1-4; the D is unclear. Trimming shortened V by 3 bases and J by 0 bases, and 8 bases separated the two germline ends. The CDR3 runs 15 residues. Per germline, CDR1 SGHTA and CDR2 FQGNSA. CDR3 sequence reads: CASSLRASTNEKLFF. As DNA, the CDR3 is TGTGCCAGCAGCTTGAGAGCGTCAACTAATGAAAAACTGTTTTTT.

This clone showed up just once. The chain employs TRBV11-2 and TRBJ1-6, with 7 positions matching TRBD1. The junction had 11 bases not matched to a gene; V was cut back by 5 bases and J by 13 bases. CDR3 length: 14 amino acids. CDR1 and CDR2 (germline): SGHAT, FQNNGV. This chain's CDR3 is CASSARDSASPLHF. DNA for the CDR3: TGTGCCAGCAGCGCTCGGGACAGCGCGTCTCCCCTCCACTTT.

The V and J genes are TRBV5-8 and TRBJ1-2, with D maybe TRBD1 (6 bases). The CDR3 is 16 amino acids. Germline CDR1 SGHTS, CDR2 YDEGEE. Trimming shortened V by 4 bases and J by 5 bases, and 21 bases separated the two germline ends. The CDR3 nucleotides are TGTGCCAGCAGCGCCGGACAGTCCTTACTCTCGTATGGCTACACCTTC. Translation: CASSAGQSLLSYGYTF.

The rearrangement links TRBV2 to TRBJ2-7, with D maybe TRBD2 (5 bases). V was trimmed by 6 bases and J by 6 bases, leaving 9 bases between them. Per the germline V gene, CDR1 is SNHLY and CDR2 is FYNNEI. This CDR3 is built from 11 residues. The CDR3 here is CASRLATEQYF. Written as DNA, the CDR3 is TGTGCCAGCAGGCTAGCTACCGAGCAGTACTTC.

The CDR3: CASSRGQGRQETQYF. The CDR3 nucleotides are TGTGCCAGCAGCCGGGGACAGGGACGCCAAGAGACCCAGTACTTC. This chain joins TRBV5-6 and TRBJ2-5; 9 bases align to TRBD1. CDR3 length equals 15 residues. The V gene's germline CDR1 is SGHDT and CDR2 YYEEEE. V trimming: 4 bases; J trimming: 1 base; junction bases outside the gene matches: 5.

In its sample, this clone was seen a few times. The chain uses TRBV6-1 and TRBJ1-4; 11 nucleotides agree with TRBD1. Per germline, CDR1 MNHNS and CDR2 SASEGT. After removal of 4 bases from V and 4 bases from J, the junction contained 2 bases not matched to a gene. The CDR3 has 15 residues. The CDR3 region is CASSGTGGDNEKLFF. The CDR3 DNA reads as TGTGCCAGCAGTGGGACAGGGGGCGATAATGAAAAACTGTTTTTT.

The chain has TRBV10-3 and TRBJ2-3, with 7 bases matching TRBD1. V shed 4 bases, J shed 1 base, and the junction held 8 bases outside the gene matches. The germline CDR1 and CDR2 sequences are ENHRY and SYGVKD. The length of the CDR3 is 16 residues. Here the CDR3 DNA reads TGTGCCATCAGTGGGGGACAGACAGGACGCACAGATACGCAGTATTTT. Its translation is CAISGGQTGRTDTQYF.